Following are 11 T cell receptor beta chains from one sample sequenced in a study of T cell responses to AZD1222 COVID-19 vaccine. Here immunoSEQ multiplex PCR was the method, and the copy in TCRdb shows in-frame clones only, minus some. The profile shows roughly 150,000 clones, roughly 92% of them singletons. The sequences come from peripheral blood, collected on day 0 of AZD1222 vaccination. These receptors were collected from an adult in good health.

The chain joins TRBV7-8 to TRBJ1-2, with TRBD1 matching over 8 bases. The CDR3 runs 16 residues. V trimming: 0 bases; J trimming: 6 bases; junction bases outside the gene matches: 9. Germline CDR1 reads SGHVS; CDR2 reads FQNEAQ. CDR3 residues: CASSLAGSGTGNGYTF. Here the CDR3 DNA reads TGTGCCAGCAGCTTAGCGGGATCCGGGACAGGAAATGGCTACACCTTC.

The rearrangement links TRBV11-2 to TRBJ1-5; D possibly corresponds to TRBD1 (5 bases). Trimming took off 5 bases at V and 7 bases at J, with 12 bases between the two ends. The CDR3 contains 13 residues. Germline V gene lookup returns CDR1 SGHAT and CDR2 FQNNGV. The CDR3 DNA is TGTGCCAGCAGCCCAGGGCCGGCACAGCCCCAGCATTTT. Amino acid sequence: CASSPGPAQPQHF.

This sequence joins TRBV19 and TRBJ2-7; weak D call: TRBD1 (5 bases). The CDR3 runs to 13 residues. The germline V and J ends were trimmed by 6 bases and 2 bases, with 11 bases remaining between them. Germline V CDR1 and CDR2: LNHDA, SQIVND (reference sequence). The CDR3: CASSRGQAYEQYF. CDR3 nucleotide sequence: TGTGCCAGTAGCCGCGGACAAGCCTACGAGCAGTACTTC.

The J gene is TRBJ2-5, the V gene TRBV5-1; D call uncertain. The V and J ends lost 0 bases and 4 bases respectively, with 10 bases between them. Germline V gene lookup returns CDR1 SGHRS and CDR2 YFSETQ. The CDR3 consists of 14 residues. This CDR3 is CASSLVGGRETQYF. The DNA of the CDR3 is TGCGCCAGCAGCTTGGTCGGCGGTCGAGAGACCCAGTACTTC.

The chain employs TRBV5-4 and TRBJ2-3; D gene uncertain. V was shortened by 3 bases and J by 0 bases, with 11 bases between the two germline ends. Looked up from germline, CDR1 is SGHNT and CDR2 is YYREEE (reference sequence). The CDR3 is made up of 15 amino acids. The CDR3 DNA follows: TGTGCCAGCAGCTCCAAGTGGGCTAGCACAGATACGCAGTATTTT. Its protein is CASSSKWASTDTQYF. Full variable domain (outside the CDR3, taken from reference TRBV5-4 and TRBJ2-3): ETGVTQSPTHLIKTRGQQVTLRCSSQSGHNTVSWYQQALGQGPQFIFQYYREEENGRGNFPPRFSGLQFPNYSSELNVNALELDDSALYLCASSSKWASTDTQYFGPGTRLTVL.

The chain links TRBV30 to TRBJ1-2; TRBD1 aligns across 10 bases. The germline gives CDR1 GTSNPN, CDR2 SVGIG (reference sequence). Trimming removed 5 bases from V and 8 bases from J; junction bases left unmatched: 8. The CDR3 runs to 13 residues. The CDR3 loop is CAWANRDRGGYTF. CDR3 sequence (DNA): TGTGCCTGGGCGAACCGGGACAGGGGAGGCTACACCTTC. The full variable domain, its missing parts supplied by reference TRBV30 and TRBJ1-2, is SQTIHQWPATLVQPVGSPLSLECTVEGTSNPNLYWYRQAAGRGLQLLFYSVGIGQISSEVPQNLSASRPQDRQFILSSKKLLLSDSGFYLCAWANRDRGGYTFGSGTRLTVV.

The chain couples TRBV19 to TRBJ1-5, with TRBD1 identical over 8 bases. The CDR3 spans 19 residues. V gave up 0 bases and J gave up 4 bases; unmatched junction bases: 14. Germline CDR1 is LNHDA and CDR2 is SQIVND (reference sequence). The DNA of the CDR3 is TGTGCCAGTAGTATAGATTACTACACAGGGGGTGATCTAAATCAGCCCCAGCATTTT. Protein: CASSIDYYTGGDLNQPQHF. The whole variable domain, remainder taken from reference TRBV19 and TRBJ1-5, is DGGITQSPKYLFRKEGQNVTLSCEQNLNHDAMYWYRQDPGQGLRLIYYSQIVNDFQKGDIAEGYSVSREKKESFPLTVTSAQKNPTAFYLCASSIDYYTGGDLNQPQHFGDGTRLSIL.

This chain links TRBV4-1 with TRBJ2-3, with TRBD2 identical over 11 bases. Germline CDR1 MGHRA, CDR2 YSYEKL. This CDR3 spans 18 amino acids. With 3 bases clipped from V and 6 bases from J, the junction kept 14 bases outside the gene matches. CDR3: CASSHLPGLADERDTQYF. The CDR3 DNA is TGCGCCAGCAGCCATCTACCGGGACTAGCGGACGAGAGGGATACGCAGTATTTT.

This sequence joins TRBV6-1 and TRBJ2-5, with D uncertain. The CDR3 length is 15 residues. Trimming stripped 3 bases from V and 1 base from J, with 12 bases between. CDR1 is MNHNS and CDR2 is SASEGT in the germline V gene. Here the CDR3 reads CASSEQPSAQETQYF. CDR3 coding DNA: TGTGCCAGCAGTGAGCAGCCGAGCGCCCAAGAGACCCAGTACTTC.

CDR3 in amino acids: CASSTPSGLSIDTQYF. The CDR3 nucleotides read TGTGCCAGCAGCACTCCCTCGGGACTATCCATTGATACGCAGTATTTT. The chain joins TRBV11-2 to TRBJ2-3; 7 bases align to TRBD2. The CDR3 runs 16 residues. Germline CDR1 and CDR2: SGHAT and FQNNGV. Trimming took 5 bases from V and 6 from J; bases not matched to a gene: 14.

The chain links TRBV14 to TRBJ1-2; D is unresolved. CDR1 is SGHDN and CDR2 is FVKESK in the germline V gene. The CDR3 totals 12 residues. With 4 bases removed from V and 4 bases from J, the gap between germline ends came to 7 bases. The CDR3 nucleotides read TGTGCCAGCAGCCCGCGGAGCTATGGCTACACCTTC. Translated, it gives CASSPRSYGYTF.